The 30 T cell receptor beta chains reported below all come from one sample, sequenced in a study of T-cell memory formation after mild COVID-19. One entry per CDR3 protein results from TCRdb running MiXCR on the 5' RACE reads. The sample gives just under 350,000 distinct CDR3 sequences, roughly 13% of which show up once; roughly 23% is in the top ten. Sequencing used PBMCs or a T cell subset sorted from them (not recorded which). The receptors come from a man aged 18-30 years who had mild COVID-19 (a few samples of this study predate the infection). Cell type and time point are not known.

This chain links TRBV12-3 or TRBV12-4 with TRBJ1-1, with 11 bases aligning to TRBD1. The CDR3 consists of 12 residues. Trimming took 7 bases from V and 8 from J; bases not matched to a gene: 3. CDR3 protein: CASNRDRGEAFF. Here the CDR3 DNA reads TGTGCCAGCAACCGGGACAGGGGGGAAGCTTTCTTT.

The chain joins TRBV20-1 to TRBJ1-1; D is undetermined. This CDR3 comprises 17 residues. Between the trimmed V and J ends, which lost 0 bases and 3 bases, there was a span of 20 bases. Germline V CDR1 and CDR2: DFQATT, SNEGSKA (reference sequence). In nucleotides, the CDR3 is TGCAGTGCTAGAGATCGGCTGCCGTCGGGGTTACACACTGAAGCTTTCTTT. This encodes CSARDRLPSGLHTEAFF.

The chain has TRBV5-1 and TRBJ2-1; 13 nucleotides line up with TRBD2. Losses at the gene ends were 4 bases for V and 0 bases for J; bases not matched to a gene: 4. The CDR3 sequence is 17 residues long. Germline CDR1 and CDR2: SGHRS and YFSETQ. CDR3 in amino acids: CASSHGLAGASYNEQFF. Written as DNA, the CDR3 is TGCGCCAGCAGCCACGGACTAGCGGGGGCCTCCTACAATGAGCAGTTCTTC.

The chain employs TRBV11-1 and TRBJ1-6; D is possibly TRBD1 (5 bases). Germline CDR1 reads SGHAT; CDR2 reads FQDESV (reference sequence). V was shortened by 4 bases and J by 13 bases, with 17 bases between the two germline ends. This CDR3 is built from 14 residues. The CDR3 sequence is CASSYPGPHTPLHF. CDR3 DNA: TGTGCCAGCAGCTACCCGGGACCTCACACGCCCCTCCACTTT.

This clonotype was seen a single time. The chain joins TRBV20-1 to TRBJ2-2, with 8 bases that match TRBD2. The V gene's germline CDR1 is DFQATT and CDR2 SNEGSKA (reference sequence). V was clipped by 2 bases and J by 5 bases; unmatched bases: 4. This CDR3 is 14 amino acids long. CDR3 amino acids: CSARIAGPTGELFF. The CDR3, as DNA: TGCAGTGCTAGAATAGCGGGACCAACCGGGGAGCTGTTTTTT.

At least ten counts were recorded for this clonotype. V is TRBV5-1 and J is TRBJ2-2; 8 bases agree with TRBD1. This CDR3 has 14 amino acids. CDR1 and CDR2 from the germline V gene are SGHRS and YFSETQ. With 9 bases clipped from V and 1 base from J, the junction kept 5 bases outside the gene matches. The CDR3 region is CATSGTGNTGELFF. The CDR3 DNA reads as TGCGCCACCTCCGGGACAGGGAACACCGGGGAGCTGTTTTTT. Full variable domain (remainder filled in from reference TRBV5-1 and TRBJ2-2): KAGVTQTPRYLIKTRGQQVTLSCSPISGHRSVSWYQQTPGQGLQFLFEYFSETQRNKGNFPGRFSGRQFSNSRSEMNVSTLELGDSALYLCATSGTGNTGELFFGEGSRLTVL.

As DNA, the CDR3 is TGTGCCAGCAGCTTTCGGACTAGCGGGGTAGAGACCCAGTACTTC. Amino acid sequence: CASSFRTSGVETQYF. This chain connects TRBV11-2 to TRBJ2-5; TRBD2 aligns across 12 bases. Germline CDR1 and CDR2: SGHAT and FQNNGV. There are 15 residues in the CDR3. V shed 3 bases, J shed 4 bases, and the junction held 3 bases outside the gene matches.

This clonotype was seen more than once but under ten times. This rearrangement joins TRBV5-5 to TRBJ2-5, with TRBD1 matching 9 bases. The CDR3 runs 14 residues. The germline V gene has CDR1 SGHKS and CDR2 YYEKEE (reference sequence). V shed 4 bases, J shed 4 bases, and the junction held 5 bases outside the gene matches. Here the CDR3 DNA reads TGTGCCAGCAGCGTCGACAGGGGGGTAGAGACCCAGTACTTC. It translates to CASSVDRGVETQYF.

The V call is TRBV5-1, the J call TRBJ1-1; 7 bases fit TRBD1. J gave up 4 bases and V 7 bases, and 10 bases lay outside the gene matches. Germline values: CDR1 SGHRS, CDR2 YFSETQ. The CDR3 sequence is 14 residues long. The CDR3: CASAPGGLVTEAFF. The CDR3 DNA is TGCGCCAGCGCCCCAGGGGGTCTGGTCACTGAAGCTTTCTTT.

V and J are TRBV10-3 and TRBJ2-1, with 12 bases matching TRBD2. CDR3 length: 17 amino acids. V gave up 4 bases and J gave up 6 bases; unmatched junction bases: 10. The germline gives CDR1 ENHRY, CDR2 SYGVKD. The CDR3 DNA reads as TGTGCCATCAGTGCCAAAGTCGCTAGCGGGGGGGCCAATGAGCAGTTCTTC. Amino acids: CAISAKVASGGANEQFF.

The chain recombines TRBV5-1 with TRBJ1-1; unclear D gene. Per the germline V gene, CDR1 is SGHRS and CDR2 is YFSETQ. The germline V and J ends were trimmed by 3 bases and 3 bases, with 12 bases remaining between them. The CDR3 is 14 residues long. CDR3: CASSSPPEDTEAFF. The DNA for the CDR3 is TGCGCCAGCAGCTCCCCCCCAGAGGACACTGAAGCTTTCTTT.

This clonotype turned up a few times. The chain couples TRBV5-5 to TRBJ1-1; tentatively, D is TRBD1 (6 bases). Deletions cut 2 bases from V and 0 bases from J, with 14 bases between. Per the germline V gene, CDR1 is SGHKS and CDR2 is YYEKEE (reference sequence). The CDR3 loop spans 16 amino acids. The CDR3: CASSLRDDRLNTEAFF. DNA of the CDR3: TGTGCCAGCAGCTTAAGGGACGACAGGCTGAACACTGAAGCTTTCTTT.

This clonotype has more than one count but fewer than ten. The chain recombines TRBV27 with TRBJ2-5; 7 positions match TRBD2. Trimming removed 2 bases from V and 10 bases from J; junction bases left unmatched: 7. The CDR3 runs to 13 residues. Germline assignment: CDR1 MNHEY and CDR2 SMNVEV (reference sequence). DNA for the CDR3: TGTGCCAGCAGTTTAGGGAGGGACGGAGTCCAGTACTTC. Its protein is CASSLGRDGVQYF.

The chain combines TRBV5-1 with TRBJ1-1, with D possibly matching TRBD1 (6 bases). Trimming shortened V by 2 bases and J by 7 bases, and 21 bases separated the two germline ends. CDR3 length: 16 residues. The germline V gene has CDR1 SGHRS and CDR2 YFSETQ. The CDR3 spells CASSLRTDSVMGEAFF. CDR3 DNA: TGCGCCAGCAGCTTACGGACGGACAGTGTAATGGGTGAAGCTTTCTTT.

This clonotype was seen repeatedly, ten times or more. This chain links TRBV11-2 with TRBJ2-2, with D possibly being TRBD2 (7 bases). The CDR3 length is 15 residues. CDR1 is SGHAT, CDR2 FQNNGV, per germline. Trimming removed 5 bases at V and 7 bases at J, with 17 bases between. CDR3 region: CASSPGRGQGGELFF. The CDR3 bases are TGTGCCAGCAGCCCCGGGCGGGGGCAGGGCGGGGAGCTGTTTTTT. The full variable domain, with the rest looked up from reference TRBV11-2 and TRBJ2-2, is EAGVAQSPRYKIIEKRQSVAFWCNPISGHATLYWYQQILGQGPKLLIQFQNNGVVDDSQLPKDRFSAERLKGVDSTLKIQPAKLEDSAVYLCASSPGRGQGGELFFGEGSRLTVL.

This clonotype was observed many times. V gene TRBV5-4 combines with J gene TRBJ2-1; TRBD2 matches 12 bases. Losses at the gene ends were 4 bases for V and 4 bases for J; bases not matched to a gene: 0. The CDR3 contains 14 residues. Germline CDR1 is SGHNT and CDR2 is YYREEE (reference sequence). The DNA of the CDR3 is TGTGCCAGCAGCGGACTAGCGGGGTACAATGAGCAGTTCTTC. Residues: CASSGLAGYNEQFF.

The J gene is TRBJ1-5, the V gene TRBV12-3 or TRBV12-4; tentative D call: TRBD1 (5 bases). CDR3 length: 15 amino acids. The V gene lost 6 bases and the J gene lost 3 bases, with 15 bases spanning the gap. CDR3 in DNA: TGTGCCAGCAGATTCACCGGGACGGCCAATCAGCCCCAGCATTTT. Residues: CASRFTGTANQPQHF.

This clonotype was seen repeatedly, ten times or more. The rearrangement uses TRBV7-2 and TRBJ1-2; the D gene is possibly TRBD1 (5 bases). Trimming stripped 5 bases from V and 0 bases from J, with 16 bases between. Germline V lookup: CDR1 SGHTA, CDR2 FQGNSA. The CDR3 covers 16 residues. In DNA form, the CDR3 reads TGTGCCAGCAGCCCCCCTTGGGGCTCGACTAACTATGGCTACACCTTC. Its translation is CASSPPWGSTNYGYTF.

The chain recombines TRBV6-2 or TRBV6-3 with TRBJ2-5; D gene uncertain. Between the trimmed V and J ends, which lost 6 bases and 3 bases, there was a span of 14 bases. The CDR3 is 14 residues long. CDR1 and CDR2 (germline): MNHEY, SVGEGT. The CDR3 region has the DNA TGTGCCAGCAGCTCCCGGGTACACAAAGAGACCCAGTACTTC. The encoded protein is CASSSRVHKETQYF.

This clonotype showed up just a few times. This rearrangement joins TRBV20-1 to TRBJ2-2; D call uncertain. Germline CDR1 reads DFQATT; CDR2 reads SNEGSKA (reference sequence). Trimming stripped 1 base from V and 0 bases from J, with 6 bases between. The CDR3 loop spans 14 amino acids. CDR3 DNA: TGCAGTGCTAGAGGGCGGCCGAACACCGGGGAGCTGTTTTTT. Protein: CSARGRPNTGELFF.

Only a few counts were recorded for this clonotype. The V and J genes are TRBV5-1 and TRBJ2-3; TRBD1 matches at 9 bases. Trimming cost V 9 bases and J 3 bases; bases outside gene matches: 5. This CDR3 is 13 amino acids long. Germline values: CDR1 SGHRS, CDR2 YFSETQ. The CDR3 sequence: CATRQGETDTQYF. CDR3 coding DNA: TGCGCCACTAGACAGGGGGAGACAGATACGCAGTATTTT.

V usage is TRBV6-1 and J usage is TRBJ1-4; D may be TRBD1 (5 bases). This CDR3 is built from 15 residues. Per germline, CDR1 MNHNS and CDR2 SASEGT. The V and J ends lost 5 bases and 8 bases respectively, with 18 bases between them. The CDR3 DNA reads as TGTGCCAGCAGTAGCGACGGGGCTCCTGCAGAAAAACTGTTTTTT. This sequence encodes CASSSDGAPAEKLFF.

This clonotype turned up a few times. The chain uses TRBV4-1 and TRBJ1-2; TRBD1 matches at 9 bases. The CDR3 is 14 residues long. The germline V gene encodes CDR1 MGHRA and CDR2 YSYEKL. Germline trimming cut 8 bases from V and 2 bases from J; bases unmatched to any gene: 6. This CDR3 reads CASRTGAGNYGYTF. The CDR3 region has the DNA TGCGCCAGCCGGACAGGGGCCGGGAACTATGGCTACACCTTC.

The rearrangement joins TRBV12-3 or TRBV12-4 to TRBJ2-3; 7 positions agree with TRBD1. The CDR3 loop spans 13 amino acids. V lost 4 bases and J lost 4; bases outside the gene matches: 2. The CDR3 nucleotides read TGTGCCAGCAGTTGGGGGACAGCAGATACGCAGTATTTT. This codes for CASSWGTADTQYF.

The chain has TRBV6-5 and TRBJ1-2; tentative D call: TRBD1 (5 bases). The CDR3 consists of 15 residues. The V gene's germline CDR1 is MNHEY and CDR2 SVGAGI. V lost 0 bases, J lost 4 bases, and 12 bases lay in between. The CDR3 sequence: CASSYSGQGPYGYTF. The CDR3 nucleotides are TGTGCCAGCAGTTACTCAGGGCAGGGTCCCTATGGCTACACCTTC.

This clonotype was seen more than once but under ten times. CDR3 bases: TGTGCCACCTCTAGGTCGGAGACCCAGTACTTC. Residues: CATSRSETQYF. The chain couples TRBV7-2 to TRBJ2-5; D is uncertain. The CDR3 is 11 amino acids. Between the trimmed V and J ends, which lost 10 bases and 5 bases, there was a span of 11 bases. CDR1 is SGHTA and CDR2 is FQGNSA in the germline V gene.

This rearrangement joins TRBV9 to TRBJ1-1, with TRBD1 matching over 7 bases. V shed 4 bases and J 6 bases; nucleotides not matched to a gene: 9. CDR3 length: 14 residues. Germline CDR1 reads SGDLS; CDR2 reads YYNGEE. Here the CDR3 reads CASSPRDREPEAFF. The CDR3 bases are TGTGCCAGCAGCCCCAGAGACAGGGAGCCTGAAGCTTTCTTT.

This clonotype came up once. The chain employs TRBV20-1 and TRBJ2-3, with TRBD2 identical over 11 bases. Trimming cost V 6 bases and J 5 bases; bases outside gene matches: 7. Germline V gene sequence: CDR1 DFQATT, CDR2 SNEGSKA (reference sequence). This CDR3 is 14 amino acids long. CDR3 nucleotide sequence: TGCAGTGCCCTAGCGGGGGGCCGCGAAGATACGCAGTATTTT. Protein sequence: CSALAGGREDTQYF.

This clonotype appeared a single time. V and J are TRBV4-1 and TRBJ2-3; D is ambiguous. The CDR3 has 15 amino acids. The germline CDR1 and CDR2 sequences are MGHRA and YSYEKL. V lost 8 bases to trimming and J lost 2 bases, with 17 bases between them. CDR3 in amino acids: CASATTWVYTDTQYF. The CDR3, as DNA: TGCGCCAGCGCCACAACCTGGGTGTACACAGATACGCAGTATTTT.

The table lists this clonotype with a few counts. The chain has TRBV27 and TRBJ1-1; D not resolved. V was shortened by 3 bases and J by 0 bases, with 8 bases between the two germline ends. Germline assignment: CDR1 MNHEY and CDR2 SMNVEV (reference sequence). This CDR3 spans 14 amino acids. CDR3 sequence reads: CASSFSRLNTEAFF. The CDR3 DNA reads TGTGCCAGCAGTTTCTCCCGGCTGAACACTGAAGCTTTCTTT.